This passage covers 18 T cell receptor beta chains from one sample sequenced in a study of blood T cell repertoires in COVID-19. Profiling relied on immunoSEQ multiplex PCR, and the TCRdb table lists in-frame clones only, not all of them. This sample yields approximately 240,000 clones, of which 83% are seen a single time; 1.3% belongs to the top ten. The sequencing input was peripheral blood. These receptors all come from a young woman with COVID-19, enrolled during active disease.

The chain is built from TRBV19 and TRBJ1-5; TRBD1 agrees at 10 bases. This CDR3 contains 16 residues. Unmatched junction bases numbered 8, after V lost 5 bases and J lost 4 bases. CDR1 and CDR2 (germline): LNHDA, SQIVND (reference sequence). The CDR3 loop reads CASSLPGTGENQPQHF. Here the CDR3 DNA reads TGTGCCAGTAGTCTCCCCGGGACAGGGGAAAATCAGCCCCAGCATTTT.

The rearrangement joins TRBV18 to TRBJ2-5, with D perhaps matching TRBD2 (5 bases). With 3 bases removed from V and 2 bases from J, the gap between germline ends came to 10 bases. CDR1 and CDR2 from the germline V gene are KGHSH and LQKENI. CDR3 length: 14 residues. CDR3 DNA sequence: TGTGCCAGCTCACCGGACGGGGTTCAAGAGACCCAGTACTTC. Protein sequence: CASSPDGVQETQYF.

The chain employs TRBV27 and TRBJ1-5; possibly TRBD1 for D (6 bases). Germline V CDR1 and CDR2: MNHEY, SMNVEV (reference sequence). Trimming left V 3 bases short and J 6 bases short, with 18 bases between. The CDR3 has 16 amino acids. CDR3 region: CASSFVGVQGGQPQHF. The CDR3 coding sequence is TGTGCCAGCAGTTTCGTAGGTGTACAGGGCGGTCAGCCCCAGCATTTT.

This rearrangement joins TRBV28 to TRBJ2-5, with 10 bases lining up with TRBD2. The CDR3 has 15 residues. With V trimmed by 5 bases and J by 5 bases, 8 bases remained unmatched. Germline V gene sequence: CDR1 MDHEN, CDR2 SYDVKM. The CDR3 sequence is CASSPPSGGRETQYF. CDR3 nucleotides: TGTGCCAGCAGTCCTCCTAGCGGGGGTAGGGAGACCCAGTACTTC.

This chain joins TRBV30 and TRBJ1-2; D is ambiguous. CDR1 is GTSNPN, CDR2 SVGIG, per germline (reference sequence). This CDR3 spans 15 amino acids. With 0 bases removed from V and 2 bases from J, the gap between germline ends came to 13 bases. The CDR3, as DNA: TGTGCCTGGAGTGTACTACCACTCCTGAACTATGGCTACACCTTC. Protein sequence: CAWSVLPLLNYGYTF.

The genes are TRBV19 and TRBJ2-1, with 8 positions matching TRBD1. The CDR3 consists of 13 residues. Germline values: CDR1 LNHDA, CDR2 SQIVND (reference sequence). With V trimmed by 4 bases and J by 5 bases, 1 base remained unmatched. CDR3 coding DNA: TGTGCCAGTAGTAAGGGACAGGACAATGAGCAGTTCTTC. Translated: CASSKGQDNEQFF.

This sequence joins TRBV7-9 and TRBJ2-3; the match to TRBD2 covers 8 bases. The CDR3 is 17 amino acids. Germline V lookup: CDR1 SEHNR, CDR2 FQNEAQ (reference sequence). Losses at the gene ends were 1 base for V and 4 bases for J; bases not matched to a gene: 10. DNA for the CDR3: TGTGCCAGCAGCTTAGATCGCGGGGGGAGTAGCTCAGATACGCAGTATTTT. Its translation: CASSLDRGGSSSDTQYF.

The chain employs TRBV18 and TRBJ1-1; D is undetermined. The germline V gene encodes CDR1 KGHSH and CDR2 LQKENI. CDR3 length: 14 residues. V gave up 0 bases and J gave up 6 bases, with 11 bases separating them. DNA for the CDR3: TGTGCCAGCTCACCACCGGGAGCGAGGGCTGAAGCTTTCTTT. Residues: CASSPPGARAEAFF.

The chain combines TRBV27 with TRBJ1-2; TRBD1 agrees at 8 bases. The CDR3 has 15 residues. Germline CDR1 reads MNHEY; CDR2 reads SMNVEV (reference sequence). Trimming took 6 bases from V and 3 from J; bases not matched to a gene: 9. The CDR3 region is CASRAQGAYDYGYTF. The CDR3 DNA is TGTGCCAGCAGAGCCCAGGGGGCCTACGACTATGGCTACACCTTC.

This rearrangement joins TRBV7-2 to TRBJ2-5; tentatively, D is TRBD2 (5 bases). The CDR3 is 14 residues long. Trimming removed 6 bases at V and 3 bases at J, with 14 bases between. CDR1 and CDR2 (germline): SGHTA, FQGNSA. The CDR3 DNA is TGTGCCAGCAGTATGGGTCCGGGGAAAGAGACCCAGTACTTC. Its translation: CASSMGPGKETQYF. The whole variable domain, filled in from reference TRBV7-2 and TRBJ2-5, reads GAGVSQSPSNKVTEKGKDVELRCDPISGHTALYWYRQSLGQGLEFLIYFQGNSAPDKSGLPSDRFSAERTGGSVSTLTIQRTQQEDSAVYLCASSMGPGKETQYFGPGTRLLVL.

This chain joins TRBV7-9 and TRBJ2-7; 8 nucleotides match TRBD1. CDR3 length equals 15 residues. From germline, CDR1 is SEHNR and CDR2 FQNEAQ (reference sequence). V shed 8 bases and J 2 bases; nucleotides not matched to a gene: 11. CDR3 sequence: CASSDGQGITYEQYF. CDR3 nucleotides: TGTGCCAGCTCCGACGGACAGGGAATTACCTACGAGCAGTACTTC.

V is TRBV19 and J is TRBJ1-3; D gene unclear. With 4 bases removed from V and 0 bases from J, the gap between germline ends came to 10 bases. The germline V gene encodes CDR1 LNHDA and CDR2 SQIVND (reference sequence). This CDR3 has 15 residues. The CDR3 nucleotides read TGTGCCAGTAGTACCCAGTTGAACTCTGGAAACACCATATATTTT. Amino acid sequence: CASSTQLNSGNTIYF.

This clone was detected a few times. The chain has TRBV7-9 and TRBJ1-5, with D perhaps TRBD1 (5 bases). V dropped 3 bases and J dropped 5 bases, with 14 bases sitting between them. In germline, CDR1 is SEHNR, CDR2 FQNEAQ (reference sequence). The CDR3 extends over 15 amino acids. As DNA, the CDR3 is TGTGCCAGCAGCTTGACCGCGGGGGGTGATCAGCCCCAGCATTTT. It yields the protein CASSLTAGGDQPQHF.

The chain links TRBV30 to TRBJ1-2; 8 bases are shared with TRBD1. Per germline, CDR1 GTSNPN and CDR2 SVGIG (reference sequence). J gave up 7 bases and V 0 bases, and 7 bases lay outside the gene matches. This CDR3 is 14 amino acids long. The CDR3 DNA reads as TGTGCCTGGAGTGTACAGGGGGGAACTAGTGGCTACACCTTC. Amino acids: CAWSVQGGTSGYTF.

V and J are TRBV19 and TRBJ2-1; TRBD2 matches 7 bases. Germline loops: CDR1 LNHDA, CDR2 SQIVND (reference sequence). The V segment lost 5 bases and the J segment 3 bases; nucleotides outside the gene matches: 4. The CDR3 contains 14 residues. The CDR3 is CASSPWTSYNEQFF. CDR3 DNA sequence: TGTGCCAGTAGTCCGTGGACTAGCTACAATGAGCAGTTCTTC.

The genes are TRBV5-8 and TRBJ2-1; possibly TRBD1 for D (6 bases). The CDR3 spans 14 residues. The V end was cut by 4 bases, the J end by 6 bases, with 14 bases between. Germline assignment: CDR1 SGHTS and CDR2 YDEGEE. The DNA for the CDR3 is TGTGCCAGCAGCCATGGGGGCCATAGCAATGAGCAGTTCTTC. The encoded protein is CASSHGGHSNEQFF. Full variable domain (outside the CDR3, taken from reference TRBV5-8 and TRBJ2-1): EAGVTQSPTHLIKTRGQQATLRCSPISGHTSVYWYQQALGLGLQFLLWYDEGEERNRGNFPPRFSGRQFPNYSSELNVNALELEDSALYLCASSHGGHSNEQFFGPGTRLTVL.

The chain links TRBV6-5 to TRBJ1-4; the D is unclear. From germline, CDR1 is MNHEY and CDR2 SVGAGI. Trimming removed 5 bases from V and 0 bases from J, with 10 bases in between. The CDR3 loop spans 15 amino acids. CDR3 sequence (DNA): TGTGCCAGCAGTCCCCAAGGAGCAACTAATGAAAAACTGTTTTTT. Its protein is CASSPQGATNEKLFF.

The chain combines TRBV30 with TRBJ1-5; TRBD1 agrees at 9 bases. Unmatched junction bases numbered 5, after V lost 2 bases and J lost 3 bases. The CDR3 runs 15 residues. Germline assignment: CDR1 GTSNPN and CDR2 SVGIG (reference sequence). CDR3 residues: CAWSTGQGNNQPQHF. The CDR3 region has the DNA TGTGCCTGGAGTACGGGACAGGGAAACAATCAGCCCCAGCATTTT. The full variable domain, completed using reference TRBV30 and TRBJ1-5, is SQTIHQWPATLVQPVGSPLSLECTVEGTSNPNLYWYRQAAGRGLQLLFYSVGIGQISSEVPQNLSASRPQDRQFILSSKKLLLSDSGFYLCAWSTGQGNNQPQHFGDGTRLSIL.